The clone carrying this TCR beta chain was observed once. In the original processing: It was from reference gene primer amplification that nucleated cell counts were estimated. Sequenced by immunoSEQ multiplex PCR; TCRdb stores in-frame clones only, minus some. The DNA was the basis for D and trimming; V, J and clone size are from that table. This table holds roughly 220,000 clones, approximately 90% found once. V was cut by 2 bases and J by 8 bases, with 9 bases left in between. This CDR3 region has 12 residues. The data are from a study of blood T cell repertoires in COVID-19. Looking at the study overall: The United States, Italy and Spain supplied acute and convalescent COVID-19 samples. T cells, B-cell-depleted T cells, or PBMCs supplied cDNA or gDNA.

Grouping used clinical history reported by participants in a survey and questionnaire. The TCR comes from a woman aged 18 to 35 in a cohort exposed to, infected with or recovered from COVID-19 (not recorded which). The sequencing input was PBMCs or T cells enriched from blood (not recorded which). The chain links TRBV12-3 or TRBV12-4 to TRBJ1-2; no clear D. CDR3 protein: CASSLSGRGYTF. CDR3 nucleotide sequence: TGTGCCAGCAGTTTATCGGGTAGGGGCTACACCTTC.